One and the same sample provided the 23 T cell receptor beta chains below, sequenced in a study of CD8 T cells in Susac syndrome. RNA was extracted with the RNeasy kit, and a quantity of roughly 0.45 to 1 ug was reverse transcribed using random hexamers. TCRdb processed the immunoSEQ multiplex PCR reads anew with MiXCR; each CDR3 protein has one entry. The profile shows about 90,000 distinct CDR3 sequences, just under 95% of them singletons. Sequenced: CD8+ T cells from PBMCs. The receptors were gathered from a human donor in good health.

The chain employs TRBV7-8 and TRBJ2-5; TRBD2 agrees at 13 bases. J gave up 2 bases and V 5 bases, and 5 bases lay outside the gene matches. Germline-derived CDR1 and CDR2 are SGHVS and FQNEAQ. The CDR3 length is 16 residues. The CDR3 coding sequence is TGTGCCAGCAGCCCGGGACTAGCGGGGACACAAGAGACCCAGTACTTC. Residues: CASSPGLAGTQETQYF.

This rearrangement joins TRBV19 to TRBJ1-6; D might be TRBD1 (5 bases). This CDR3 has 15 residues. V lost 4 bases, J lost 7 bases, and 14 bases lay in between. Germline CDR1 is LNHDA and CDR2 is SQIVND (reference sequence). CDR3 DNA: TGTGCCAGTAGTAGGAGGGGCGTTCAGAATTCACCCCTCCACTTT. It yields the protein CASSRRGVQNSPLHF.

The chain couples TRBV20-1 to TRBJ2-5; TRBD2 matches at 14 bases. The CDR3 is 15 residues long. With V trimmed by 6 bases and J by 5 bases, 8 bases remained unmatched. Germline CDR1 and CDR2: DFQATT and SNEGSKA (reference sequence). CDR3 nucleotide sequence: TGCAGTGCGAAGACTAGCGGGGGGGTTTGGGAGACCCAGTACTTC. Its protein product is CSAKTSGGVWETQYF.

The chain joins TRBV2 to TRBJ2-3, with 8 bases aligning to TRBD1. The CDR3 is 15 amino acids. Germline assignment: CDR1 SNHLY and CDR2 FYNNEI. The V and J ends lost 5 bases and 2 bases, in that order; junction bases with no gene match: 6. CDR3 protein: CASSKGQDYTDTQYF. DNA for the CDR3: TGTGCCAGCAGTAAGGGACAGGACTACACAGATACGCAGTATTTT.

The chain carries TRBV12-3 or TRBV12-4 and TRBJ2-2; TRBD1 agrees at 9 bases. V trimming: 11 bases; J trimming: 6 bases; junction bases outside the gene matches: 4. The CDR3 totals 12 residues. The CDR3 loop reads CAVGQGPGELFF. As DNA, the CDR3 is TGTGCCGTTGGACAGGGGCCCGGGGAGCTGTTTTTT.

V and J are TRBV27 and TRBJ2-5; 9 nucleotides align to TRBD2. V shed 6 bases and J 2 bases; nucleotides not matched to a gene: 7. Germline V gene sequence: CDR1 MNHEY, CDR2 SMNVEV (reference sequence). This CDR3 contains 15 residues. The CDR3 loop is CASSSSGGGQETQYF. The CDR3 coding sequence is TGTGCCAGCAGCAGTAGCGGGGGAGGGCAAGAGACCCAGTACTTC.

CDR3 residues: CASSLAGAGQPQHF. Here the CDR3 DNA reads TGTGCCAGCAGCTTAGCAGGGGCCGGCCAGCCCCAGCATTTT. The J gene is TRBJ1-5, the V gene TRBV7-9; D might be TRBD1 (5 bases). Germline V gives CDR1 SEHNR, CDR2 FQNEAQ (reference sequence). The CDR3 length is 14 residues. The V end lost 0 bases, the J end lost 7 bases, and 10 bases lay between the germline ends.

The V and J genes are TRBV18 and TRBJ2-5, with 9 bases fitting TRBD2. Germline V lookup: CDR1 KGHSH, CDR2 LQKENI. The CDR3 loop spans 17 amino acids. With V trimmed by 3 bases and J by 1 base, 9 bases remained unmatched. This chain's CDR3 is CASSPGTSSLLQETQYF. CDR3 DNA sequence: TGTGCCAGCTCACCTGGGACTAGCAGCCTTCTCCAAGAGACCCAGTACTTC.

The V and J genes are TRBV29-1 and TRBJ2-5; a possible D gene is TRBD1 (6 bases). The CDR3 has 14 amino acids. Trimming removed 2 bases at V and 1 base at J, with 11 bases between. Germline CDR1 and CDR2: SQVTM and ANQGSEA. CDR3 protein: CSVETGTFQETQYF. CDR3 sequence (DNA): TGCAGCGTTGAAACCGGGACATTCCAAGAGACCCAGTACTTC.

The table lists this clonotype with a count of one. This chain connects TRBV5-1 to TRBJ2-1, with TRBD2 matching over 8 bases. Trimming cost V 2 bases and J 2 bases; bases outside gene matches: 3. From germline, CDR1 is SGHRS and CDR2 YFSETQ. The CDR3 is made up of 15 amino acids. CDR3 sequence reads: CASSFPGGPYNEQFF. The CDR3 region has the DNA TGCGCCAGCAGCTTTCCGGGGGGGCCCTACAATGAGCAGTTCTTC.

The chain carries TRBV5-1 and TRBJ2-2; D remains ambiguous. The CDR3 has 13 amino acids. Germline V gives CDR1 SGHRS, CDR2 YFSETQ. Trimming left V 6 bases short and J 5 bases short, with 11 bases between. The CDR3 nucleotides are TGCGCCAGCACCCCGCGGCTAACCGGGGAGCTGTTTTTT. Translation gives CASTPRLTGELFF.

J is TRBJ1-2 and V is TRBV9, with no clear D. The CDR3 consists of 12 residues. The ends were cut back, 1 base at V and 2 bases at J, with 3 bases in the middle. Germline assignment: CDR1 SGDLS and CDR2 YYNGEE. The CDR3 is CASSVLNYGYTF. CDR3 DNA sequence: TGTGCCAGCAGCGTACTCAACTATGGCTACACCTTC. Complete variable domain (other parts from reference TRBV9 and TRBJ1-2): DSGVTQTPKHLITATGQRVTLRCSPRSGDLSVYWYQQSLDQGLQFLIQYYNGEERAKGNILERFSAQQFPDLHSELNLSSLELGDSALYFCASSVLNYGYTFGSGTRLTVV.

The chain recombines TRBV5-1 with TRBJ1-2, with no clear D. The CDR3 loop spans 15 amino acids. The germline CDR1 and CDR2 sequences are SGHRS and YFSETQ. V gave up 4 bases and J gave up 5 bases, with 18 bases separating them. CDR3 sequence reads: CASSHAVGGPYGYTF. The DNA of the CDR3 is TGCGCCAGCAGCCACGCGGTAGGAGGGCCTTATGGCTACACCTTC.

The chain recombines TRBV5-6 with TRBJ1-2; possible D gene TRBD1, 5 bases. V was trimmed by 4 bases and J by 6 bases, leaving 22 bases between them. The CDR3 totals 16 residues. Germline V gene sequence: CDR1 SGHDT, CDR2 YYEEEE. The CDR3 bases are TGTGCCAGCAGCCCCCCGGCGGGGGTGCTAGGGGATGGCTACACCTTC. Translated: CASSPPAGVLGDGYTF. The variable domain in full, completed from reference TRBV5-6 and TRBJ1-2, reads DAGVTQSPTHLIKTRGQQVTLRCSPKSGHDTVSWYQQALGQGPQFIFQYYEEEERQRGNFPDRFSGHQFPNYSSELNVNALLLGDSALYLCASSPPAGVLGDGYTFGSGTRLTVV.

The chain links TRBV9 to TRBJ1-3, with D perhaps TRBD1 (5 bases). V gave up 3 bases and J gave up 2 bases, with 12 bases separating them. There are 15 residues in the CDR3. Germline V gene sequence: CDR1 SGDLS, CDR2 YYNGEE. CDR3 in amino acids: CASSAPRGPGNTIYF. The CDR3 DNA is TGTGCCAGCAGCGCACCAAGGGGCCCTGGAAACACCATATATTTT.

This sequence joins TRBV6-6 and TRBJ2-3; D not resolved. V was trimmed by 0 bases and J by 0 bases, leaving 7 bases between them. This CDR3 has 15 amino acids. CDR1 and CDR2 (germline): MNHNY, SVGAGI (reference sequence). The CDR3 is CASSYSGPSTDTQYF. In DNA form, the CDR3 reads TGTGCCAGCAGTTACTCCGGCCCTAGCACAGATACGCAGTATTTT.

The rearrangement joins TRBV5-1 to TRBJ2-7; the D gene is possibly TRBD2 (5 bases). Germline CDR1 and CDR2: SGHRS and YFSETQ. The CDR3 has 12 amino acids. V lost 4 bases and J lost 6, with 11 bases in between. CDR3 residues: CASSLQEAEQYF. CDR3 sequence (DNA): TGCGCCAGCAGCCTCCAGGAGGCCGAGCAGTACTTC.

V and J are TRBV7-8 and TRBJ2-2; D is tentatively TRBD1 or TRBD2 (6 bases each). Trimming left V 6 bases short and J 0 bases short, with 11 bases between. The CDR3 totals 15 residues. The germline V gene has CDR1 SGHVS and CDR2 FQNEAQ. This CDR3 reads CASSRGGPNTGELFF. CDR3 in DNA: TGTGCCAGCAGTAGAGGGGGGCCGAACACCGGGGAGCTGTTTTTT.

J is TRBJ2-5 and V is TRBV27; D may be TRBD2 (6 bases). The CDR3 has 17 residues. Trimming cost V 7 bases and J 1 base, with 22 bases left between them. Germline assignment: CDR1 MNHEY and CDR2 SMNVEV (reference sequence). The CDR3 here is CASMPTHPGAAQETQYF. The DNA of the CDR3 is TGTGCCAGCATGCCCACTCATCCGGGAGCCGCCCAAGAGACCCAGTACTTC.

The table lists this clonotype with a count of one. The rearrangement joins TRBV29-1 to TRBJ2-7, with D possibly matching TRBD1 (5 bases). The CDR3 sequence is 14 residues long. Germline CDR1 and CDR2: SQVTM and ANQGSEA. The V end was cut by 7 bases, the J end by 0 bases, with 16 bases between. The CDR3 sequence: CSGVTGSNSYEQYF. CDR3 DNA: TGCAGCGGGGTAACAGGCAGTAACTCCTACGAGCAGTACTTC.

This clonotype was picked up one time. V usage is TRBV2 and J usage is TRBJ1-5, with D maybe TRBD1 (5 bases). Trimming removed 6 bases at V and 1 base at J, with 13 bases between. Germline loops: CDR1 SNHLY, CDR2 FYNNEI. The CDR3 is 15 amino acids. CDR3 nucleotides: TGTGCCAGCAGCGTGAAGGGGTCGAGCAATCAGCCCCAGCATTTT. This sequence encodes CASSVKGSSNQPQHF.

The rearrangement links TRBV7-9 to TRBJ1-1; tentative D call: TRBD1 (5 bases). V shed 3 bases and J shed 0 bases, with 8 bases lying between them. The CDR3 extends over 14 amino acids. Germline V gives CDR1 SEHNR, CDR2 FQNEAQ (reference sequence). CDR3 coding DNA: TGTGCCAGCAGCTTCGGGACGCTGAACACTGAAGCTTTCTTT. Translation gives CASSFGTLNTEAFF.

J is TRBJ1-1 and V is TRBV3-1, with D possibly matching TRBD1 (6 bases). Trimming took 4 bases from V and 3 from J, leaving 24 bases between them. The CDR3 covers 18 residues. CDR1 and CDR2 (germline): LGHDT, YNNKEL (reference sequence). This chain's CDR3 is CASSPSPLQGGEDTEAFF. The CDR3 bases are TGTGCCAGCAGCCCCTCCCCCCTACAGGGTGGTGAGGACACTGAAGCTTTCTTT.